This TCR beta chain was recovered during a study of shared clonotypes between healthy human individuals. Broader study findings: Sample collection involved blood only; tissue repertoires are likely different. Generation of non-shared clonotypes was less probable than generation of clonotypes shared by all four donors. Limitation of the genetic and exposure-history diversity represented came from the few donors.

Profiling relied on immunoSEQ multiplex PCR, and the TCRdb table lists in-frame clones only, not all of them. The table lists about 2.4 million clones, roughly 93% of them singletons. V lost 7 bases, J lost 3 bases, and 9 bases lay in between. CDR3 length equals 11 residues. Germline-derived CDR1 and CDR2 are DFQATT and SNEGSKA (reference sequence). With regard to this clone: Its antigen is as yet unknown.

This rearrangement joins TRBV20-1 to TRBJ1-1, with TRBD1 as a possible D gene (6 bases). Sequenced: naive CD4+ T cells from PBMCs. The subset was: CD45RA+ positively selected. This sequence originates from a young man in good health. Some clones in this sample may be carry-over from other donors' samples. This chain's CDR3 is CSVQGDTEAFF. The CDR3 DNA sequence: TGCAGTGTACAGGGAGACACTGAAGCTTTCTTT.